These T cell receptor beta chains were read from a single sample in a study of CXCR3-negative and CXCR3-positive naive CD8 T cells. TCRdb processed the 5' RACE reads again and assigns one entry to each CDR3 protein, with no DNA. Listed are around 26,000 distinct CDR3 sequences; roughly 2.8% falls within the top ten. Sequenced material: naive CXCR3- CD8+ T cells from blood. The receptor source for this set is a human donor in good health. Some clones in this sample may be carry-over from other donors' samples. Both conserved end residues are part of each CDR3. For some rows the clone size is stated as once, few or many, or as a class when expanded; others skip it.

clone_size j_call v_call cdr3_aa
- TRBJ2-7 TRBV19 CASTSRQGKYEQYF
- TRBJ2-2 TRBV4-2 CASSQVLYGESGELFF
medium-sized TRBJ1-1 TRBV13 CASSPFQGLNTEAFF
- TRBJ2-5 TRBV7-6 CASSLPRETQYF
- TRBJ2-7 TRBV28 CASSLGALYEQYF
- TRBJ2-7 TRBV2 CASIMSSSIEQYF
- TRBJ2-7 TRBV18 CASSPGTGGYEQYF
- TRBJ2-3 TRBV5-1 CASILGGGYDTQYF
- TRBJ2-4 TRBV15 CATSRPDRGLRNIQYF
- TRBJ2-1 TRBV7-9 CASSFSQASYNEQFF
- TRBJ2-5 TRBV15 CATSRAPAQETQYF
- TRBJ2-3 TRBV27 CASSPLGGPSTDTQYF
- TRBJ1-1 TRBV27 CASSLVSSNTEAFF
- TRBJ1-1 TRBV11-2 CASSSALFMNTEAFF
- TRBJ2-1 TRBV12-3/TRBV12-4 CASSLSVGIHEQFF
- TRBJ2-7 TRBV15 CATSRVRDRGYEQYF
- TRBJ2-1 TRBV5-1 CASSHPGQGYNEQFF